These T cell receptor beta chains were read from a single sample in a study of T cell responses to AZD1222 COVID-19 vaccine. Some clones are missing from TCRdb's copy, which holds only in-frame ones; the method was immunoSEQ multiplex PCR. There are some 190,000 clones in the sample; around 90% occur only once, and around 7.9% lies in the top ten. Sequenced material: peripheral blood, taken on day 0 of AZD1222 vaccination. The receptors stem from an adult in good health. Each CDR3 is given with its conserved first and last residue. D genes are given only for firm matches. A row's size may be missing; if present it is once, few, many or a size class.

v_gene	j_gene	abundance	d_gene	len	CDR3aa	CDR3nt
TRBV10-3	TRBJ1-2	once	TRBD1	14	CAISGGQGSYGYTF	TGTGCCATCAGTGGGGGACAGGGGAGCTATGGCTACACCTTC
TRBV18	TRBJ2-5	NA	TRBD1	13	CASSGGQGETQYF	TGTGCCAGCTCAGGCGGACAGGGAGAGACCCAGTACTTC
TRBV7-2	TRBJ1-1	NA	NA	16	CASSLAFTTTATEAFF	TGTGCCAGCAGCTTAGCTTTCACTACAACGGCCACTGAAGCTTTCTTT
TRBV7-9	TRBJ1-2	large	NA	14	CASSARTEPYGYTF	TGTGCCAGCAGCGCCCGGACAGAGCCGTATGGCTACACCTTC
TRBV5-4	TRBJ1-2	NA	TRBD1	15	CASSSGTGADYGYTF	TGTGCCAGCAGCTCCGGGACAGGGGCGGACTATGGCTACACCTTC
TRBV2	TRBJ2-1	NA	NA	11	CASSPTIEQFF	TGTGCCAGCAGTCCGACAATTGAGCAGTTCTTC
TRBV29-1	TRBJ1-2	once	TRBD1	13	CSVADRGDYGYTF	TGCAGCGTAGCGGACAGGGGCGACTATGGCTACACCTTC
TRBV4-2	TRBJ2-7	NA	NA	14	CASSQGQEAYEQYF	TGTGCCAGCAGCCAAGGGCAGGAAGCCTACGAGCAGTACTTC
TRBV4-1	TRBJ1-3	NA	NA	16	CASSQNAGTAGNTIYF	TGCGCCAGCAGCCAAAACGCCGGGACGGCCGGAAACACCATATATTTT
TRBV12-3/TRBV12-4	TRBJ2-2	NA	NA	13	CASNWGGPGELFF	TGTGCCAGCAACTGGGGGGGCCCCGGGGAGCTGTTTTTT
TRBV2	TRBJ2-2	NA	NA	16	CASSDSWGGNTGELFF	TGTGCCAGCAGTGATAGTTGGGGCGGGAACACCGGGGAGCTGTTTTTT
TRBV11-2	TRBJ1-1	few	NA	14	CASSLDGAGTEAFF	TGTGCCAGCAGCTTAGATGGAGCTGGCACTGAAGCTTTCTTT
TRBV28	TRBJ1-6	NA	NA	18	CASSSRSGGSSYNSPLHF	TGTGCCAGCAGTTCGCGCTCGGGGGGTAGCTCCTATAATTCACCCCTCCACTTT
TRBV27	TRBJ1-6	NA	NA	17	CASSSGRLRSYNSPLHF	TGTGCCAGCAGTTCCGGACGGCTTCGCTCCTATAATTCACCCCTCCACTTT
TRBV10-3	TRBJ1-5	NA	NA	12	CASLRGRQPQHF	TGTGCCTCACTCCGGGGGAGGCAGCCCCAGCATTTT
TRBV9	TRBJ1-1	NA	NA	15	CASSEVPRVSTEAFF	TGTGCCAGCAGCGAAGTCCCCAGGGTATCCACTGAAGCTTTCTTT
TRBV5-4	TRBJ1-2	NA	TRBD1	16	CASSQANRGLDYGYTF	TGTGCCAGCAGCCAAGCAAACAGGGGGCTGGACTATGGCTACACCTTC
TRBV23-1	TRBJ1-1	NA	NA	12	CASSPGNTEAFF	TGCGCCAGCAGTCCAGGGAACACTGAAGCTTTCTTT
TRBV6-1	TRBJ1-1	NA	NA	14	CASSEAGKGREAFF	TGTGCCAGCAGTGAAGCAGGGAAGGGCCGTGAAGCTTTCTTT
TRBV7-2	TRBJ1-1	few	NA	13	CASSLLRVTEAFF	TGTGCCAGCAGCCTGCTCCGGGTTACTGAAGCTTTCTTT
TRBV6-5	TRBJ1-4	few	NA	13	CASSRQDNEKLFF	TGTGCCAGCAGTAGACAGGATAATGAAAAACTGTTTTTT
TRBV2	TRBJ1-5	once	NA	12	CASRAEIEPQHF	TGTGCCAGCAGGGCTGAAATAGAGCCCCAGCATTTT
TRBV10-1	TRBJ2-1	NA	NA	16	CASSETDGSSYNEQFF	TGCGCCAGCAGTGAAACCGACGGGAGCTCCTACAATGAGCAGTTCTTC
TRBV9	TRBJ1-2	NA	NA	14	CASSAIGLIEGYTF	TGTGCCAGCAGCGCCATAGGGTTGATTGAGGGCTACACCTTC
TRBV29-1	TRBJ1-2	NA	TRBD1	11	CSVEGQGGYTF	TGCAGCGTGGAAGGACAGGGGGGCTACACCTTC
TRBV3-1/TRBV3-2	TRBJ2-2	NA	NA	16	CASSRKVGGSPGELFF	TGTGCCAGCAGCCGAAAGGTGGGGGGAAGTCCCGGGGAGCTGTTTTTT
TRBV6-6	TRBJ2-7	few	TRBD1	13	CASGTGAHYEQYF	TGTGCCAGCGGCACAGGGGCCCACTACGAGCAGTACTTC
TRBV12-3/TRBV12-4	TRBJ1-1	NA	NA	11	CASSLGVEAFF	TGTGCCAGCAGTTTGGGGGTGGAAGCTTTCTTT
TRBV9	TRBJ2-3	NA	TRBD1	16	CASSVAPGQSTDTQYF	TGTGCCAGCAGCGTAGCACCGGGACAGTCCACAGATACGCAGTATTTT
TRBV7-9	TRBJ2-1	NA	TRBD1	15	CASSLEGALTNEQFF	TGTGCCAGCAGCTTAGAGGGGGCGTTAACCAATGAGCAGTTCTTC
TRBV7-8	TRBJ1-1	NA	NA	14	CASSPGQFNTEAFF	TGTGCCAGCAGCCCCGGACAGTTTAACACTGAAGCTTTCTTT
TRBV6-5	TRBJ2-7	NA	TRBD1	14	CASGYRQGAYEQYF	TGTGCCAGCGGATATAGGCAGGGGGCATACGAGCAGTACTTC
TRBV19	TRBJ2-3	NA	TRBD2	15	CASSIPAGGRDTQYF	TGTGCCAGTAGTATCCCTGCGGGGGGGCGCGATACGCAGTATTTT
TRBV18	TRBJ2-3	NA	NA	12	CASSQRTDTQYF	TGTGCCAGCTCCCAGCGGACAGATACGCAGTATTTT
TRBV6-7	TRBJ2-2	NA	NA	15	CASTSKGSGTGELFF	TGTGCCAGCACCAGCAAAGGTAGCGGCACCGGGGAGCTGTTTTTT
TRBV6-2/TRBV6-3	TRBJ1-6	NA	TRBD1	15	CASSLTGIGLSPLHF	TGTGCCAGCAGTCTGACAGGGATTGGACTTTCACCCCTCCACTTT
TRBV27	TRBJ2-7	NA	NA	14	CASSSPLSSYEQYF	TGTGCCAGCAGTTCACCCTTAAGCTCCTACGAGCAGTACTTC
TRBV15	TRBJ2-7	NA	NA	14	CATSRGENRYEQYF	TGTGCCACCAGCAGAGGGGAAAACCGCTACGAGCAGTACTTC
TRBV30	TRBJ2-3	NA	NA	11	CARGITDTQYF	TGTGCCAGGGGGATCACAGATACGCAGTATTTT
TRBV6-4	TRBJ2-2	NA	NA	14	CASSDEASSRELFF	TGTGCCAGCAGTGACGAGGCCAGCAGCAGGGAGCTGTTTTTT
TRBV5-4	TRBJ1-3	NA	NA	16	CASSDAQDHSGNTIYF	TGTGCCAGCAGCGATGCCCAGGACCACTCTGGAAACACCATATATTTT
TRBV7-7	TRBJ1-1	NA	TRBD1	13	CASSLEGGGVAFF	TGTGCCAGCAGCTTAGAAGGGGGCGGTGTGGCTTTCTTT
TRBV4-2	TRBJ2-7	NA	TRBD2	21	CASSQNPPRLAGVRDSYEQYF	TGTGCCAGCAGCCAAAATCCTCCTCGGCTAGCGGGGGTAAGGGACTCCTACGAGCAGTACTTC
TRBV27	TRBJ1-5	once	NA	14	CASSLRGDRQPQHF	TGTGCCAGCAGTTTGAGGGGGGATCGACAGCCCCAGCATTTT
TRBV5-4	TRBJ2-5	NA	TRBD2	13	CASTIAGVETQYF	TGTGCCAGCACTATTGCGGGGGTAGAGACCCAGTACTTC
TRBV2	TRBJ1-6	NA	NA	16	CASSNREGTYNSPLHF	TGTGCCAGCAGCAACAGGGAAGGGACCTATAATTCACCCCTCCACTTT
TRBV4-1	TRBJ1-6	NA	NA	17	CASSQMGDTAYNSPLHF	TGCGCCAGCAGCCAAATGGGGGACACGGCCTATAATTCACCCCTCCACTTT
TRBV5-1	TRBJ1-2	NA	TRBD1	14	CASSWDRGNYGYTF	TGCGCCAGCAGCTGGGACAGGGGGAACTATGGCTACACCTTC
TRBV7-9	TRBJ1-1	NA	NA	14	CASSLSGLNTEAFF	TGTGCCAGCAGCTTAAGTGGTTTGAACACTGAAGCTTTCTTT
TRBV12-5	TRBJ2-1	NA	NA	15	CASGSRQGLRDEQFF	TGTGCTAGTGGTAGTCGGCAGGGCCTTAGGGATGAGCAGTTCTTC
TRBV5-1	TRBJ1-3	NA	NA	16	CASSLNVQGSGNTIYF	TGCGCCAGCAGCTTGAATGTCCAGGGTTCTGGAAACACCATATATTTT
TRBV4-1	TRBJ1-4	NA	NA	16	CASSPTQGRANEKLFF	TGCGCCAGCAGCCCAACTCAGGGACGGGCTAATGAAAAACTGTTTTTT
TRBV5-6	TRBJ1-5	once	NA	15	CASSSRRNSNQPQHF	TGTGCCAGCAGCTCCCGACGGAATAGCAATCAGCCCCAGCATTTT
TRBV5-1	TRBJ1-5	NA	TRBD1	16	CASSLGTGGSNQPQHF	TGCGCCAGCAGCTTGGGGACAGGGGGTAGCAATCAGCCCCAGCATTTT
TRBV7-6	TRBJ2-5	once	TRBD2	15	CASSPRDYLGETQYF	TGTGCCAGCAGCCCTAGGGACTATCTAGGGGAGACCCAGTACTTC